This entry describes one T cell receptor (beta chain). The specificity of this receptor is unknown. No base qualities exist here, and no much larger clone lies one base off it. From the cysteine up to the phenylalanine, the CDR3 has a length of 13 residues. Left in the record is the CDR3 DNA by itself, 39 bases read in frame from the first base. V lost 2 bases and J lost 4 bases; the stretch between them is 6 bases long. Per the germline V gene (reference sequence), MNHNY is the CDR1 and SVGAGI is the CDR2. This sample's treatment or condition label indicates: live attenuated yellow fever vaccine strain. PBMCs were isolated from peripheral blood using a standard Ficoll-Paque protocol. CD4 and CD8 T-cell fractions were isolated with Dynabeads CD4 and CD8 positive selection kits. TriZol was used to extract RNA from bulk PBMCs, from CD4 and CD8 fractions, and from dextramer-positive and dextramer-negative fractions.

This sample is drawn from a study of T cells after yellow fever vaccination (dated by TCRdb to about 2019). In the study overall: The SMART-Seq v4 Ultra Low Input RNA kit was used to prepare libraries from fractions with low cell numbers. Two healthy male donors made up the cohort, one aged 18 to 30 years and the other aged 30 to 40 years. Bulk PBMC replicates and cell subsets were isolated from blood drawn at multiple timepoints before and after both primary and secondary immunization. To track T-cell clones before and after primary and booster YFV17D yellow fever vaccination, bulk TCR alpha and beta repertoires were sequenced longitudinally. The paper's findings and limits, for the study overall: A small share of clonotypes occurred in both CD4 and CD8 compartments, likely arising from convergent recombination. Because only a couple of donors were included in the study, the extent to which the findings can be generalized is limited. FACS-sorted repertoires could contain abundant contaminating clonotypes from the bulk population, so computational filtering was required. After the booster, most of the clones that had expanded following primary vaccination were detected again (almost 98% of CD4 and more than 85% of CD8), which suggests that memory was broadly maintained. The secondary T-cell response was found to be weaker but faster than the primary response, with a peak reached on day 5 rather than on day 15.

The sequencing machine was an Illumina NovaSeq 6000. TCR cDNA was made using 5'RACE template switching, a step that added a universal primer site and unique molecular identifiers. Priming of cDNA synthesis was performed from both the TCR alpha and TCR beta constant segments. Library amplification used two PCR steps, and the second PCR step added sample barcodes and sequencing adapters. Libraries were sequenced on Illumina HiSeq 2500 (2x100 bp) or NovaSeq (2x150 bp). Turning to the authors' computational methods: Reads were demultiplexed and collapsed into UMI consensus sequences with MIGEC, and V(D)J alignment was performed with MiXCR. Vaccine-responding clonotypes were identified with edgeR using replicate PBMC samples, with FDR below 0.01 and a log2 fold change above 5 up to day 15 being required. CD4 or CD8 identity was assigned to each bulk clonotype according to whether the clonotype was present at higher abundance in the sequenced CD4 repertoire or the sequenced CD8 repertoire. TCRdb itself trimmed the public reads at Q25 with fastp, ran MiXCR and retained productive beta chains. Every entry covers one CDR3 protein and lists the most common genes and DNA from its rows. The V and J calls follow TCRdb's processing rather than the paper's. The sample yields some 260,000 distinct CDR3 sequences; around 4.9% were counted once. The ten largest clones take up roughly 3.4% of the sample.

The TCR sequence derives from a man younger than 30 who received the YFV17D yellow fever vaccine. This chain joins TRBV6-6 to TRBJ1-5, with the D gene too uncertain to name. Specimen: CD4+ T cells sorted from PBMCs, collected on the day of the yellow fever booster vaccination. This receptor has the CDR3 CASSYPNNQPQHF. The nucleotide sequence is TGTGCCAGCAGTTACCCGAATAATCAGCCCCAGCATTTT.